Shown below are 27 T cell receptor beta chains from a single sample sequenced in a study of cytomegalovirus exposure and HLA in healthy donors. PCR amplification relied on 60 Vbeta primers (plus 13 Jbeta primers). Generated by immunoSEQ multiplex PCR, the TCRdb table keeps only in-frame clones and is missing some. Of about 280,000 clones listed, roughly 90% are singletons. What was sequenced was PBMCs. These receptors were collected from a woman aged 18-29 years in good health and CMV-seronegative.

This chain connects TRBV7-8 to TRBJ2-3; the D gene is possibly TRBD2 (5 bases). Looked up from germline, CDR1 is SGHVS and CDR2 is FQNEAQ. CDR3 size: 16 residues. CDR3 sequence reads: CAPSTLGTGGTDTQYF. The CDR3 region has the DNA TGTGCGCCCAGCACATTAGGAACCGGGGGCACAGATACGCAGTATTTT.

The V gene is TRBV5-1, the J gene TRBJ1-4, with no clear D. The CDR3 is made up of 14 amino acids. The germline V gene encodes CDR1 SGHRS and CDR2 YFSETQ. V was cut by 4 bases and J by 0 bases, with 7 bases left in between. The DNA for the CDR3 is TGCGCCAGCAGCGCCGCTACAACTAATGAAAAACTGTTTTTT. This sequence encodes CASSAATTNEKLFF.

The chain carries TRBV2 and TRBJ2-4; D is undetermined. The CDR3 extends over 16 amino acids. The V end was cut by 2 bases, the J end by 0 bases, with 11 bases between. The germline CDR1 and CDR2 sequences are SNHLY and FYNNEI. In DNA, the CDR3 is TGTGCCAGCAGTGAACTTGGCCTCACAGCCAAAAACATTCAGTACTTC. Its protein is CASSELGLTAKNIQYF. The complete variable domain, with remaining parts taken from reference TRBV2 and TRBJ2-4, reads EPEVTQTPSHQVTQMGQEVILRCVPISNHLYFYWYRQILGQKVEFLVSFYNNEISEKSEIFDDQFSVERPDGSNFTLKIRSTKLEDSAMYFCASSELGLTAKNIQYFGAGTRLSVL.

J is TRBJ2-5 and V is TRBV15; 12 nucleotides match TRBD1. With the DNA end fitting TRBJ2-7 better, the J assignment may be wrong. The germline CDR1 and CDR2 sequences are LNHNV and YYDKDF (reference sequence). The CDR3 runs to 15 residues. CDR3 loop: CATSGPGQGAPEQYF. In DNA form, the CDR3 reads TGTGCCACCAGCGGGCCGGGACAGGGGGCCCCCGAGCAGTACTTC.

The chain joins TRBV5-6 to TRBJ1-1; no clear D. This CDR3 has 15 residues. Per germline, CDR1 SGHDT and CDR2 YYEEEE. Trimming took off 0 bases at V and 6 bases at J, with 15 bases between the two ends. CDR3 nucleotides: TGTGCCAGCAGCTTGGGAGTATTGGGTCAGGCTGAAGCTTTCTTT. Amino acids: CASSLGVLGQAEAFF.

The chain recombines TRBV7-9 with TRBJ2-1, with 8 bases identical to TRBD1. With 3 bases clipped from V and 8 bases from J, the junction kept 15 bases outside the gene matches. Germline assignment: CDR1 SEHNR and CDR2 FQNEAQ (reference sequence). There are 17 residues in the CDR3. Written as DNA, the CDR3 is TGTGCCAGCAGCTTCCCATCGACCAGGGGGCGTTGGGATGAGCAGTTCTTC. This sequence encodes CASSFPSTRGRWDEQFF.

The rearrangement joins TRBV7-3 to TRBJ2-3, with 9 bases that match TRBD2. V shed 1 base and J 1 base; nucleotides not matched to a gene: 3. The CDR3 spans 16 residues. Germline loops: CDR1 SGHTA, CDR2 FQGTGA. CDR3: CASSLNQRGGTDTQYF. Here the CDR3 DNA reads TGTGCCAGCAGCTTAAACCAGCGGGGGGGCACAGATACGCAGTATTTT.

The chain joins TRBV9 to TRBJ1-2; 7 positions match TRBD1. Germline-derived CDR1 and CDR2 are SGDLS and YYNGEE. V dropped 4 bases and J dropped 3; count of bases not matched to a gene: 6. The CDR3 spans 14 residues. CDR3 nucleotide sequence: TGTGCCAGCAGCTCAATCAGGGGGGACTATGGCTACACCTTC. Protein product: CASSSIRGDYGYTF.

This chain uses TRBV2 with TRBJ2-5; maybe TRBD2 (5 bases). The DNA end is a closer match to TRBJ2-7, so the J assignment may be wrong. CDR3 length: 15 residues. CDR1 is SNHLY, CDR2 FYNNEI, per germline. CDR3 in amino acids: CASSDELVPPYEQYF. For the CDR3, the DNA is TGTGCCAGCAGTGATGAACTAGTTCCCCCCTACGAGCAGTACTTC.

The chain combines TRBV9 with TRBJ2-1, with 7 bases aligning to TRBD2. Losses at the gene ends were 0 bases for V and 0 bases for J; bases not matched to a gene: 3. CDR3 length: 16 amino acids. Germline CDR1 SGDLS, CDR2 YYNGEE. The CDR3 nucleotides read TGTGCCAGCAGCGTAGAGGGCGGGGGCTCCTACAATGAGCAGTTCTTC. Translating it yields CASSVEGGGSYNEQFF.

The chain couples TRBV9 to TRBJ1-4; 10 nucleotides line up with TRBD1. V lost 0 bases, J lost 7 bases, and 3 bases stayed unmatched. The CDR3 spans 15 residues. Germline CDR1 is SGDLS and CDR2 is YYNGEE. CDR3 bases: TGTGCCAGCAGCGTAGGTGGACAGGGGGGTGAAAAACTGTTTTTT. Translating gives CASSVGGQGGEKLFF.

The chain employs TRBV29-1 and TRBJ1-3; D remains unclear. The CDR3 contains 10 residues. V lost 6 bases and J 7 bases, leaving 7 bases between the germline ends. The germline V gene has CDR1 SQVTM and CDR2 ANQGSEA. The CDR3 nucleotides are TGCAGCGTCCCCTCCAACACCATATATTTT. Its translation: CSVPSNTIYF.

The rearrangement links TRBV6-1 to TRBJ1-2, with unresolved D. The CDR3 totals 17 residues. V was cut by 3 bases and J by 1 base, with 18 bases left in between. From germline, CDR1 is MNHNS and CDR2 SASEGT. CDR3: CASSDDRGGPFNYGYTF. DNA of the CDR3: TGTGCCAGCAGTGACGACCGGGGAGGCCCTTTTAACTATGGCTACACCTTC.

The chain employs TRBV10-3 and TRBJ2-3; D is perhaps TRBD1 (6 bases). Germline loops: CDR1 ENHRY, CDR2 SYGVKD. V was clipped by 4 bases and J by 3 bases, with 14 bases between them. The CDR3 totals 15 residues. CDR3 sequence (DNA): TGTGCCATCAGTGTATCAGGGGATGGGACAGATACGCAGTATTTT. Protein product: CAISVSGDGTDTQYF.

About this clone itself: The junction differs from germline at one of its ends, possibly a read error. This chain uses TRBV7-7 with TRBJ1-1; D is ambiguous. The CDR3 extends over 13 amino acids. Germline lookup yields CDR1 SSHAT and CDR2 FNYEAQ (reference sequence). The CDR3 spells CASSPTEGTEAFF. The CDR3 DNA reads as TGTGCTAGCAGCCCCACGGAGGGCACTGAAGCTTTCTTT.

This clone was seen a few times. This chain joins TRBV4-2 and TRBJ1-1; a weak D match, TRBD1 (5 bases). Germline CDR1 and CDR2: LGHNA and YNFKEQ. Trimming left V 3 bases short and J 6 bases short, with 17 bases between. The CDR3 runs to 15 residues. This CDR3 reads CASSHVPGDLAEAFF. CDR3 nucleotide sequence: TGTGCCAGCAGCCACGTCCCGGGGGATCTCGCTGAAGCTTTCTTT.

The V and J genes are TRBV5-1 and TRBJ2-5; 11 bases map to TRBD2. Germline trimming cut 0 bases from V and 1 base from J; bases unmatched to any gene: 2. Germline lookup yields CDR1 SGHRS and CDR2 YFSETQ. This CDR3 is 16 amino acids long. The CDR3 here is CASSLGSGGGQETQYF. The CDR3 nucleotides read TGCGCCAGCAGCTTGGGTAGCGGGGGGGGCCAAGAGACCCAGTACTTC. The full variable domain, completed using reference TRBV5-1 and TRBJ2-5, is KAGVTQTPRYLIKTRGQQVTLSCSPISGHRSVSWYQQTPGQGLQFLFEYFSETQRNKGNFPGRFSGRQFSNSRSEMNVSTLELGDSALYLCASSLGSGGGQETQYFGPGTRLLVL.

This sequence joins TRBV10-3 and TRBJ1-3; D unclear. Looked up from germline, CDR1 is ENHRY and CDR2 is SYGVKD. Trimming removed 3 bases from V and 0 bases from J, with 12 bases in between. There are 16 residues in the CDR3. The CDR3 nucleotides read TGTGCCATCAGTGATGTTCCAGGTTCCTCTGGAAACACCATATATTTT. Its translation: CAISDVPGSSGNTIYF.

This clone was picked up a small number of times. The V gene is TRBV6-1, the J gene TRBJ1-5, with no clear D. CDR1 MNHNS and CDR2 SASEGT come from the germline V gene. This CDR3 has 12 residues. Trimming cost V 2 bases and J 9 bases, with 8 bases left between them. The CDR3 is CASSESGRPQHF. DNA of the CDR3: TGTGCCAGCAGTGAATCGGGGAGGCCCCAGCATTTT.

The V call is TRBV7-6, the J call TRBJ2-7; 7 bases fit TRBD2. Germline values: CDR1 SGHVS, CDR2 FNYEAQ. The CDR3 consists of 17 residues. V gave up 0 bases and J gave up 6 bases; unmatched junction bases: 14. CDR3 sequence: CASSLASQWEGRSEQYF. In DNA, the CDR3 is TGTGCCAGCAGCTTAGCCTCCCAATGGGAGGGTAGGTCCGAGCAGTACTTC.

Regarding this clone: One end of the junction does not line up with germline, which may come from a read error. This sample also contains other DNA sequences that code for the same CDR3. The CDR3: CASSSASSYNSPLHF. The CDR3 DNA reads TGCGCCAGCAGCTCAGCGAGCTCCTATAATTCCCCCCTCCACTTT. The V call is TRBV5-1, the J call TRBJ1-6; no reliable D call. This CDR3 is built from 15 residues. Per the germline V gene, CDR1 is SGHRS and CDR2 is YFSETQ.

The chain joins TRBV10-3 to TRBJ1-1; the match to TRBD1 covers 7 bases. Trimming at V came to 2 bases and at J to 8 bases, leaving 5 bases not matched to a gene. The germline V gene has CDR1 ENHRY and CDR2 SYGVKD. The CDR3 is 13 residues long. DNA for the CDR3: TGTGCCATCAGTGAGCCCGACAGGGACGAAGCTTTCTTT. This sequence encodes CAISEPDRDEAFF.

For this clone: An end of the junction differs from the germline gene, which may be a read error. Here the CDR3 reads CSSRAGNGQYF. CDR3 nucleotide sequence: TGTTCCAGCAGAGCAGGGAATGGGCAGTACTTC. The chain links TRBV7-9 to TRBJ2-7, with a weak D call TRBD1 (5 bases). The CDR3 sequence is 11 residues long. The germline gives CDR1 SEHNR, CDR2 FQNEAQ (reference sequence). Full variable domain (outside the CDR3, taken from reference TRBV7-9 and TRBJ2-7): DTGVSQNPRHKITKRGQNVTFRCDPISEHNRLYWYRQTLGQGPEFLTYFQNEAQLEKSRLLSDRFSAERPKGSFSTLEIQRTEQGDSAMYLCSSRAGNGQYFGPGTRLTVT.

The chain combines TRBV6-6 with TRBJ1-2; D possibly corresponds to TRBD1 (6 bases). Trimming removed 2 bases at V and 2 bases at J, with 12 bases between. The CDR3 is 15 amino acids. CDR1 and CDR2 from the germline V gene are MNHNY and SVGAGI (reference sequence). The CDR3 spells CASSYQDRFNYGYTF. The CDR3 region has the DNA TGTGCCAGCAGTTACCAAGACAGGTTCAACTATGGCTACACCTTC.

This clone was observed a single time. The rearrangement uses TRBV5-5 and TRBJ1-1; D perhaps matches TRBD1 (6 bases). CDR1 and CDR2 (germline): SGHKS, YYEKEE (reference sequence). Trimming stripped 0 bases from V and 6 bases from J, with 9 bases between. This CDR3 comprises 13 residues. CDR3 DNA sequence: TGTGCCAGCAGCTTGGCCTCAGGGGCTGAAGCTTTCTTT. Translated, it gives CASSLASGAEAFF. Variable domain in full (rest from reference TRBV5-5 and TRBJ1-1): DAGVTQSPTHLIKTRGQQVTLRCSPISGHKSVSWYQQVLGQGPQFIFQYYEKEERGRGNFPDRFSARQFPNYSSELNVNALLLGDSALYLCASSLASGAEAFFGQGTRLTVV.

The gene calls are TRBV6-6 and TRBJ2-3; 10 nucleotides agree with TRBD2. CDR3 length: 15 amino acids. Germline-derived CDR1 and CDR2 are MNHNY and SVGAGI (reference sequence). J was trimmed by 1 base and V by 5 bases; bases with no gene match: 3. Written as DNA, the CDR3 is TGTGCCAGCAGTCTAAGCGGGGGGGGCACAGATACGCAGTATTTT. Translation: CASSLSGGGTDTQYF.

Regarding this clone: Other DNA sequences in the sample encode the same CDR3. The V gene is TRBV5-6, the J gene TRBJ2-1; maybe TRBD2 (6 bases). Germline values: CDR1 SGHDT, CDR2 YYEEEE. CDR3 size: 12 residues. V dropped 0 bases and J dropped 10 bases, with 8 bases sitting between them. CDR3 coding DNA: TGTGCCAGCAGCTTGGGGCGGGGAGAGCAGTTCTTC. This gives the protein CASSLGRGEQFF.